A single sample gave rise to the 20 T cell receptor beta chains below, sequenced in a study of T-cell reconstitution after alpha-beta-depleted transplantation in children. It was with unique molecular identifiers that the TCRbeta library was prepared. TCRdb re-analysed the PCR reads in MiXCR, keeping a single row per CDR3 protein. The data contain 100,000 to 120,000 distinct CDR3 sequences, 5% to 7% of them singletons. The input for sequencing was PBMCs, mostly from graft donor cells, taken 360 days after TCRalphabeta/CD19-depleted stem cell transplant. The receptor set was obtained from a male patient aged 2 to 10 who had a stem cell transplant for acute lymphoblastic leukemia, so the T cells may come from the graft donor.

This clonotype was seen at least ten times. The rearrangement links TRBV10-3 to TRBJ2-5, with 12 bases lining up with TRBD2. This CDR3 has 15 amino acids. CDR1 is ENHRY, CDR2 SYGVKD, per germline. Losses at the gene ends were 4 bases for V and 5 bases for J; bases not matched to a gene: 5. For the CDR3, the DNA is TGTGCCATCAGTGGGACTAGCGGGGTAAAGGAGACCCAGTACTTC. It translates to CAISGTSGVKETQYF.

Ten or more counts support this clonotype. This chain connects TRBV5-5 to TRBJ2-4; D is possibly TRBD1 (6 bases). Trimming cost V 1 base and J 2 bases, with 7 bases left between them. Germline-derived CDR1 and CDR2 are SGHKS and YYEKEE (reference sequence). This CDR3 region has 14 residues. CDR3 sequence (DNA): TGTGCCAGCAGCTTGCAGGGGACCAAAAACATTCAGTACTTC. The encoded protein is CASSLQGTKNIQYF.

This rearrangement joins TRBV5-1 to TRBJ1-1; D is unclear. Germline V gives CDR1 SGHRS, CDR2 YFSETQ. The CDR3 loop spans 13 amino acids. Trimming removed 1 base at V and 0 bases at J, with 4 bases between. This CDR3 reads CASSLYVNTEAFF. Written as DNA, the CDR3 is TGCGCCAGCAGCTTGTATGTGAACACTGAAGCTTTCTTT.

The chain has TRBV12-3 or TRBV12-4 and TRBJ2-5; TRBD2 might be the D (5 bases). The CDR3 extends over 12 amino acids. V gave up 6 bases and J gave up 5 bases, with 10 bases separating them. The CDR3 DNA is TGTGCCAGCAGCCCGGGGTGGGAGACCCAGTACTTC. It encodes CASSPGWETQYF.

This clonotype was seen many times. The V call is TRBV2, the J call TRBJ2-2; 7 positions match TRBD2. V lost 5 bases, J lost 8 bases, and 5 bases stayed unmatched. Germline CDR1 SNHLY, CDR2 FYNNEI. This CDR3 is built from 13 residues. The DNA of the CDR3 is TGTGCCAGCAGTTCGAGCGGGAAGGGGGAGCTGTTTTTT. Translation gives CASSSSGKGELFF.

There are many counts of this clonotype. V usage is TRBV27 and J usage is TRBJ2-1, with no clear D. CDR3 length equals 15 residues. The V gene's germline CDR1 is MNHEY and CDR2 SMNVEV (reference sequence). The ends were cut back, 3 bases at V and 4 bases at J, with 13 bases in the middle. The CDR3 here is CASSFRLPKYNEQFF. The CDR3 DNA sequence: TGTGCCAGCAGTTTTAGGCTACCGAAATACAATGAGCAGTTCTTC.

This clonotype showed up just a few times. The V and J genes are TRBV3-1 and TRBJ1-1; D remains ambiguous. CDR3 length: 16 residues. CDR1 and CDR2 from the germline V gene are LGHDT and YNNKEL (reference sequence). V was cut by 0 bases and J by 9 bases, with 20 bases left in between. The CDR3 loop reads CASSQDVSRAGLQAFF. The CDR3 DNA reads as TGTGCCAGCAGCCAAGATGTAAGTAGGGCCGGGCTCCAAGCTTTCTTT. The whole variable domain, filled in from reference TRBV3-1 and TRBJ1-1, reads DTAVSQTPKYLVTQMGNDKSIKCEQNLGHDTMYWYKQDSKKFLKIMFSYNNKELIINETVPNRFSPKSPDKAHLNLHINSLELGDSAVYFCASSQDVSRAGLQAFFGQGTRLTVV.

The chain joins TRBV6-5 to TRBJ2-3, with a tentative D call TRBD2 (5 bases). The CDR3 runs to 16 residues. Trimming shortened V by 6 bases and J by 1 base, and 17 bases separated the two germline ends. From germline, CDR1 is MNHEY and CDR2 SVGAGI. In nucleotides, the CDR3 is TGTGCCAGCAGCTCTAAGGGCCCGAGGGGCACAGATACGCAGTATTTT. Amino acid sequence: CASSSKGPRGTDTQYF.

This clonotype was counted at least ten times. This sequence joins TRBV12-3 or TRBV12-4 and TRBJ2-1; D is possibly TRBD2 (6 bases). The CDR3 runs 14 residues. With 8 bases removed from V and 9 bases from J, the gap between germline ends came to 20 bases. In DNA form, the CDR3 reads TGTGCCAGCGTCCGGTCCACTAGCCCCGGTGAGCAGTTCTTC. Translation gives CASVRSTSPGEQFF.

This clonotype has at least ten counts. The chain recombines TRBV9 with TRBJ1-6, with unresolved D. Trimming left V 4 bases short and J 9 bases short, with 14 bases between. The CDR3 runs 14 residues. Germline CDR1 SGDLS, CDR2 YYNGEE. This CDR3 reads CASSLRKVGSPLHF. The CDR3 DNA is TGTGCCAGCAGCTTAAGAAAGGTCGGTTCACCCCTCCACTTT.

The CDR3 DNA is TGCAGTGCTACCTTTGGACTAGCGGGAGGGACAGATACGCAGTATTTT. Translating it yields CSATFGLAGGTDTQYF. V gene TRBV20-1 combines with J gene TRBJ2-3; 15 positions agree with TRBD2. Per germline, CDR1 DFQATT and CDR2 SNEGSKA (reference sequence). This CDR3 spans 16 amino acids. V shed 4 bases, J shed 3 bases, and the junction held 5 bases outside the gene matches.

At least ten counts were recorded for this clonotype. CDR3 DNA sequence: TGCAGTGCCCTGACAGGGGAGGGTGAAGCTTTCTTT. It encodes CSALTGEGEAFF. The chain combines TRBV20-1 with TRBJ1-1, with TRBD1 matching 8 bases. With 6 bases clipped from V and 7 bases from J, the junction kept 7 bases outside the gene matches. Germline values: CDR1 DFQATT, CDR2 SNEGSKA (reference sequence). This CDR3 has 12 amino acids.

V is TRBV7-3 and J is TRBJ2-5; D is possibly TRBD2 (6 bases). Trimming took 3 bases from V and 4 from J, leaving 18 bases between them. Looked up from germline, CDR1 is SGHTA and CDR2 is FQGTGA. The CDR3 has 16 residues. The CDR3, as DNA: TGTGCCAGCAGCTTCCCCCCCCGTTTGGGAGGAGAGACCCAGTACTTC. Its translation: CASSFPPRLGGETQYF.

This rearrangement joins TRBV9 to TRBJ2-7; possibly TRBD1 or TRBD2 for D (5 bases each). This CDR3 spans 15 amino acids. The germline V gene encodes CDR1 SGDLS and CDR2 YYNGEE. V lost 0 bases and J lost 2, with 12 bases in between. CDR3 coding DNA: TGTGCCAGCAGCGTAGGGTGGGACGCTGCCTACGAGCAGTACTTC. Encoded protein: CASSVGWDAAYEQYF.

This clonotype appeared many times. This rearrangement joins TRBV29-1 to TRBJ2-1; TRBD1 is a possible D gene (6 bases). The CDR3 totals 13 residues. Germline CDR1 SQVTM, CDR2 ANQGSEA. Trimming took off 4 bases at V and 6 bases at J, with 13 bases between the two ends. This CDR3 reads CSVGFRQANEQFF. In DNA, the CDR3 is TGCAGCGTTGGATTCCGACAGGCCAATGAGCAGTTCTTC.

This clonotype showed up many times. The CDR3 DNA sequence: TGTGCCAGCAGCGCCGGGTCGCCCCGACTGTACTTC. Residues: CASSAGSPRLYF. This sequence joins TRBV9 and TRBJ2-7; D uncertain. Germline-derived CDR1 and CDR2 are SGDLS and YYNGEE. CDR3 size: 12 residues. Trimming shortened V by 3 bases and J by 12 bases, and 16 bases separated the two germline ends.

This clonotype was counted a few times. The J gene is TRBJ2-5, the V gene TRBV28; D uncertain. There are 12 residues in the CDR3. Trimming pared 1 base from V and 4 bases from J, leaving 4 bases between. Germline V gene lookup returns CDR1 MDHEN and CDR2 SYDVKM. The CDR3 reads CASSLYSETQYF. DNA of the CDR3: TGTGCCAGCAGTTTATACTCAGAGACCCAGTACTTC.

The CDR3: CASSQGYEQFF. CDR3 nucleotide sequence: TGTGCCAGCAGTCAGGGTTATGAGCAGTTCTTC. The rearrangement links TRBV6-2 or TRBV6-3 to TRBJ2-1; perhaps TRBD1 as D (5 bases). V lost 5 bases, J lost 8 bases, and 7 bases lay in between. This CDR3 has 11 residues. Germline lookup yields CDR1 MNHEY and CDR2 SVGEGT.

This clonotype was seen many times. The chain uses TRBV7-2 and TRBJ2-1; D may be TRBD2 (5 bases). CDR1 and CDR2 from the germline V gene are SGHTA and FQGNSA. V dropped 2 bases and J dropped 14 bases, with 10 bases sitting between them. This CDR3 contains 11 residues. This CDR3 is CASSLSGREFF. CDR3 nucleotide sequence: TGTGCCAGCAGCTTAAGCGGAAGGGAGTTCTTC.

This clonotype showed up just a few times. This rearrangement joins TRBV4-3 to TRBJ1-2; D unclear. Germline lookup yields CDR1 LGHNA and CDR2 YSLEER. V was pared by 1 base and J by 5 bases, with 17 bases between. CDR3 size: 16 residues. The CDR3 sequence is CASSQVWTMVDYGYTF. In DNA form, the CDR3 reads TGCGCCAGCAGCCAAGTGTGGACGATGGTCGATTATGGCTACACCTTC.